This T cell receptor (beta chain) was recovered during a study of cytotoxic CD8 clonotypes in ibrutinib-treated CLL (dated by TCRdb to the early 2020s). Concerning the study at large: The cohort was composed of ten to eleven relapsed/refractory and about 15 treatment-naive patients; IGHV unmutated status was identified in fewer than 18 patients. Patients were still on ibrutinib when every remission and progressive disease sample was collected. The response samples were drawn at a median of roughly twelve months into treatment, with a range of about 6 to 36 months. An average of about 250,000 productive templates and tens of thousands of productive rearrangements was obtained per sample. Cryopreserved peripheral blood mononuclear cells were collected at three points: before therapy, at response, and at either sustained remission or disease progression. Responses were partial in 25 or so patients and complete in 2; after median 68 months follow-up, some 14 stayed in remission and roughly twelve progressed. Of the approximately 91 people in the trial, some 28 had longitudinal samples available.

CDR1 GTSNPN and CDR2 SVGIG are derived from the germline V gene (reference sequence). From the cysteine up to the phenylalanine, the CDR3 has a length of 13 residues. Only the CDR3 DNA stays, 39 bases, in frame from base 1. Between the V and J ends, shortened by 2 bases and 4 bases respectively, the junction contains 9 bases. A MiSeq instrument was used for deep resolution sequencing, which targeted depths ranging from 1 in 1 million up to 1 in 200,000 T cells, with coverage averaging 10x for each clonotype. TCR beta libraries were generated with the immunoSEQ hsTCRB Kit. In the original analysis: ImmunoSEQ Data Assistant and ImmunoSEQ Analyzer were used for data analysis, and V, D and J genes were assigned according to IMGT definitions. Clonality, with values ranging from 0 to 1, was calculated as one minus the normalized Shannon entropy of productive rearrangement frequencies. Only overrepresented clonotypes making up at least 0.05% of the repertoire of each patient were included in the public clonotype analysis. About a dozen age-matched healthy donor repertoires from immuneACCESS served as clonality controls. The table was pulled from immuneACCESS by TCRdb, which kept in-frame rearrangements only. Such tables lose some clones; where checked, under half of the loss comes from unresolved V genes, and the rest has no known cause. V and J calls and clone size follow that table, whereas D and trimming were derived from the DNA. In this sample the table shows about 85,000 clones, roughly 77% of which occur a single time. The ten largest clones represent roughly 4.8% of the sample.

This sample's time point label indicates: more than 10 months on ibrutinib. For TCR beta library preparation, approximately 2 micrograms of genomic DNA were extracted from the cryopreserved PBMCs. High-throughput TCR beta sequencing was performed on longitudinal blood samples from CLL patients receiving ibrutinib monotherapy. The patients were enrolled in a single-center, open-label phase 2 trial of ibrutinib monotherapy. To note about this clone: The antigen it binds to is not known. Base-call qualities are not available, and no considerably larger clone is one nucleotide away.

What the authors observed across the whole study: Public clonotypes were rare and either contracted or stayed stable during treatment, and the rise in clonality at ibrutinib response reflected the expansion of private clonotypes. Clonality increased at ibrutinib response, stayed stable in sustained remission, and fell back toward baseline at progression. Baseline clonality was found to be higher than that of age-matched healthy donors and was strongly correlated with circulating CD8+ T-cell counts. Sustained-remission and progressing patients did not have matched sampling times, and lymph node repertoires were not examined.

The chain is encoded by TRBV30 joined to TRBJ1-3; the D segment could be TRBD1, given 5 matching bases. This sample comprised PBMCs, obtained after 12 months of ibrutinib treatment. The receptor was derived from a human donor with chronic lymphocytic leukemia. CDR3 region: CAWSRTIGNTIYF. At the DNA level, the sequence is TGTGCCTGGAGTAGGACAATCGGAAACACCATATATTTT.